This T cell receptor (beta chain) appears in the sequencing data of a study of vaccination and CD4 T cells after COVID-19. Across the whole study: Investigators took post-vaccine samples a median about 65 days after dose two, within a range of 14 to 241. The authors used overlapping spike peptides from SARS-CoV-2, HCoV-NL63, HCoV-OC43 and HCoV-229E to stimulate cells.

Treatment given: approximately 10-day PBMC culture with coronavirus spike peptide pools or control peptides (ViraFEST assay). Culture of around 2 million PBMCs per well took place with about 10 IU/ml IL-2 and roughly 10 ug/ml peptide pools. Negative selection recovered the CD4+ T cells once they had spent approximately eleven days in culture. An Oncomine TCR Beta short-read assay was used to sequence the DNA from cultured CD4+ T cells. TCRdb passed the PCR reads through MiXCR, listing each CDR3 protein once. Of 9,500 to 13,000 distinct CDR3 sequences listed, about 41% are singletons. Between the trimmed V and J ends, which lost 6 bases and 5 bases, there was a span of 19 bases. The CDR3 consists of 16 residues. The germline gives CDR1 MNHNS, CDR2 SASEGT. Turning to this clonotype: The target antigen is unknown.

The specimen comprised CD4+ T cells from blood, cultured in vitro, sampled after SARS-CoV-2 vaccination. This clonotype was sampled from a human donor who had recovered from COVID-19. V and J are TRBV6-1 and TRBJ2-2; TRBD2 might be the D (5 bases). In nucleotides, the CDR3 is TGTGCCAGCAGGACGGGATACGGGCCTCGTACCGGGGAGCTGTTTTTT. This sequence encodes CASRTGYGPRTGELFF.